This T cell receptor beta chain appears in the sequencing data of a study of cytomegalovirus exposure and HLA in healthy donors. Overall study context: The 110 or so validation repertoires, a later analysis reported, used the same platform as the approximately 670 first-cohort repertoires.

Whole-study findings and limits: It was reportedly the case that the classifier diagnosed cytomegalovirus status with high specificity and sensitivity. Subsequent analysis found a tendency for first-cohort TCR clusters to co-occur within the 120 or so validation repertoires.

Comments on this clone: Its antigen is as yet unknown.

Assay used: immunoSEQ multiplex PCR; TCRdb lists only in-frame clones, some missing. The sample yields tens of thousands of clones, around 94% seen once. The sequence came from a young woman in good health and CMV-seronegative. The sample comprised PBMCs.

The CDR3 region is CASSEGFYYEQYF. CDR3 in DNA: TGTGCCAGCAGTGAAGGCTTCTATTACGAGCAGTACTTC. The rearrangement uses TRBV2 and TRBJ2-7; D is unclear. V was trimmed by 1 base and J by 4 bases, leaving 8 bases between them. The CDR3 extends over 13 amino acids. From germline, CDR1 is SNHLY and CDR2 FYNNEI.